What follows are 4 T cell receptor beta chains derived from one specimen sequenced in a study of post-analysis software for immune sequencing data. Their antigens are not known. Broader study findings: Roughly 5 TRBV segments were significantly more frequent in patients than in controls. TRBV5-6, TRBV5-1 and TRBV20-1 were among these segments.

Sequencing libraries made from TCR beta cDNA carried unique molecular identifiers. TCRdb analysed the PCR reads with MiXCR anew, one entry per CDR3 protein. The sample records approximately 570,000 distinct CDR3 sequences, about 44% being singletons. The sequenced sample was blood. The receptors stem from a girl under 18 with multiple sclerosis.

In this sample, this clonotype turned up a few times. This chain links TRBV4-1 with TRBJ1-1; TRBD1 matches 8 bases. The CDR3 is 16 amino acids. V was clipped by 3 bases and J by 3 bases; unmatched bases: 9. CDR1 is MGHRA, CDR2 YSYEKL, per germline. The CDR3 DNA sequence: TGCGCCAGCAGCCATAGGCAGTCAGGGGGCCACACTGAAGCTTTCTTT. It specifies CASSHRQSGGHTEAFF.

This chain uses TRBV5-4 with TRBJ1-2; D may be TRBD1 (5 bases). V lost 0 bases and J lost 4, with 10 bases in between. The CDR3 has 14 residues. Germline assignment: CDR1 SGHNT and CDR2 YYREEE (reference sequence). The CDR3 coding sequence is TGTGCCAGCAGCTTGGACGGGGGAGGCTATGGCTACACCTTC. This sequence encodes CASSLDGGGYGYTF.

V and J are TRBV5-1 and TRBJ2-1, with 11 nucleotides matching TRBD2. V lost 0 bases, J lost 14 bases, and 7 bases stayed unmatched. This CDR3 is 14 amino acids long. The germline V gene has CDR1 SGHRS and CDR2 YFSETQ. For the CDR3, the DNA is TGCGCCAGCAGCTTGGACCCTAGCGGGGGGTGGGAGTTCTTC. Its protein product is CASSLDPSGGWEFF.

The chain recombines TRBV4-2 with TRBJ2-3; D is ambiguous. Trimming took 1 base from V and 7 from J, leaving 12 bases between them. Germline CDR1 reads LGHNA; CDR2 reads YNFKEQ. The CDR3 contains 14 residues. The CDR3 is CASSQVTLDNTQYF. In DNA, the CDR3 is TGTGCCAGCAGCCAAGTCACCCTCGACAATACGCAGTATTTT.